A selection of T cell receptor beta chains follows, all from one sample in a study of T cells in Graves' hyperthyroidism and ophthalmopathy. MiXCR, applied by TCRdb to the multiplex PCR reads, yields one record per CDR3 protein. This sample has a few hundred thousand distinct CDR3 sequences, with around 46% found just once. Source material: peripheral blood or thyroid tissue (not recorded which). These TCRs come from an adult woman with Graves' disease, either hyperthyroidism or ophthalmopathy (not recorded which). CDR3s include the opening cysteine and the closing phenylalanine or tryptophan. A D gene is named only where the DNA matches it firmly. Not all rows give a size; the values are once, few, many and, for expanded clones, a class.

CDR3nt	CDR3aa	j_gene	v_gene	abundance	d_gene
TGCAGTGCCGACGGAATAGCGGGAGAAGAGACCCAGTACTTC	CSADGIAGEETQYF	TRBJ2-5	TRBV20-1	once	TRBD2
TGTGCCAGCAGTTACTCGATCCCGGGAACTGAAGCTTTCTTT	CASSYSIPGTEAFF	TRBJ1-1	TRBV6-2/TRBV6-3	few	-
TGCAGTACAGCGGGACCCTACGAGCAGTACTTC	CSTAGPYEQYF	TRBJ2-7	TRBV20-1	many	TRBD2
TGTGCCAGCAGCTCTAGGACAGGGGGACCGCTAGGTGAAGCTTTCTTT	CASSSRTGGPLGEAFF	TRBJ1-1	TRBV7-9	few	TRBD1
TGCGCCAGCACCCTGGGACTAGCAGCTCAAGAGACCCAGTACTTC	CASTLGLAAQETQYF	TRBJ2-5	TRBV10-2	few	TRBD2
TGCGCCAGCAGCCAAGACCACACTTACAGGGGCGGCGAGCAGTACTTC	CASSQDHTYRGGEQYF	TRBJ2-7	TRBV4-3	-	TRBD1
TGTGCCAGCAGCATGACAGCGAACACTGAAGCTTTCTTT	CASSMTANTEAFF	TRBJ1-1	TRBV7-2	-	-
TGCAGTGCTCATAGCGGGAGTACAGATACGCAGTATTTT	CSAHSGSTDTQYF	TRBJ2-3	TRBV20-1	-	TRBD2
TGTGCCAGCAGCTTGGTATCCAGCGGGAAGCAGGGGACCCAGTACTTC	CASSLVSSGKQGTQYF	TRBJ2-5	TRBV5-6	-	TRBD2
TGCAGTGTACTGGGACTCCCCTCCTACGAGCAGTACTTC	CSVLGLPSYEQYF	TRBJ2-7	TRBV20-1	many	-
TGTGCCAGCAGCTTAGAAACAGCCCGACCTCGGGAGACCCAGTACTTC	CASSLETARPRETQYF	TRBJ2-5	TRBV11-2	many	-
TGTGCCAGCAGTTTCGATAGCGGGAGCACCGGGGAGCTGTTTTTT	CASSFDSGSTGELFF	TRBJ2-2	TRBV28	-	TRBD2
TGTGCCAGCAGCGAGGGAGTGAATCAGCCCCAGCATTTT	CASSEGVNQPQHF	TRBJ1-5	TRBV11-1	-	-
TGCAGTGCTAGGCCCTCTCACACTGAAGCTTTCTTT	CSARPSHTEAFF	TRBJ1-1	TRBV20-1	-	-
TGTGCCAGCAGCGAACAGGGGGTCGCTGAAGCTTTCTTT	CASSEQGVAEAFF	TRBJ1-1	TRBV11-2	many	TRBD1
TGCGCCAGCAGCTTGGACAGCAGGAATCAGCCCCAGCATTTT	CASSLDSRNQPQHF	TRBJ1-5	TRBV5-1	few	-
TGTGCCATTGAGGACAGGGGGCTTAATGGCTACACCTTC	CAIEDRGLNGYTF	TRBJ1-2	TRBV10-3	many	TRBD1
TGTGCCACCTCCGGCGTTACCACCGGGGAGCTGTTTTTT	CATSGVTTGELFF	TRBJ2-2	TRBV9	many	-
TGCAGTGCTGCTGACAGAGCCTACGAGCAGTACTTC	CSAADRAYEQYF	TRBJ2-7	TRBV20-1	many	-
TGTGCCAGTAAGACACACGAGGATGGCTACACCTTC	CASKTHEDGYTF	TRBJ1-2	TRBV19	many	-
TGCGCCAGCAGCCAACTAAGTTCAGGGGGCCCTGGGGTTGGCTATGGCTACACCTTC	CASSQLSSGGPGVGYGYTF	TRBJ1-2	TRBV4-1	few	TRBD1
TGTGCCAGCAGCGGGACCGAGAAGGATCAGCCCCAGCATTTT	CASSGTEKDQPQHF	TRBJ1-5	TRBV7-2	-	-
TGCGCCAGCGGAGGGGGGGGAGGGCGCTACGAGCAGTACTTC	CASGGGGGRYEQYF	TRBJ2-7	TRBV5-1	once	-
TGTGCCAGCACCGAGAACGGGGAGCTGTTTTTT	CASTENGELFF	TRBJ2-2	TRBV6-5	many	-
TGTGCCAGCAGCTTAACGGGTGTAAAAGCTTTCTTT	CASSLTGVKAFF	TRBJ1-1	TRBV7-2	many	-
TGCGCCAGCCGGACAGGGGACGAGCAGTACTTC	CASRTGDEQYF	TRBJ2-7	TRBV10-2	many	TRBD1